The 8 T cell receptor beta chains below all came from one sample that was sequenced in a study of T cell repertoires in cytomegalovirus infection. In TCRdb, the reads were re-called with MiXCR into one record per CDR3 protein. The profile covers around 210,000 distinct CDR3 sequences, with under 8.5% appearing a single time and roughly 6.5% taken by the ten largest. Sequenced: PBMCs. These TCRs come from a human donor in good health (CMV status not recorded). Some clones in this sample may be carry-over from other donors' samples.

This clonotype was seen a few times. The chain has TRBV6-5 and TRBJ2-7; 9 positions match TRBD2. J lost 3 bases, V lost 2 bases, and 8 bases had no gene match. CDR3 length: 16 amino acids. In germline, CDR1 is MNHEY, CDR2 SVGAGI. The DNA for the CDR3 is TGTGCCAGCAGTTACCACCGAGGACTAGCGAGCTACGAGCAGTACTTC. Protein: CASSYHRGLASYEQYF.

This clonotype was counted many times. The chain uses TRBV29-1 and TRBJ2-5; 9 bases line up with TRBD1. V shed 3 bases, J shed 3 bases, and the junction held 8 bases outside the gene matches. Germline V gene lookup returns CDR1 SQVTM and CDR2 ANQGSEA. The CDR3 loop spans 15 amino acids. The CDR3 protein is CSVDQDRGGKETQYF. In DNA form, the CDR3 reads TGCAGCGTTGACCAGGACAGGGGAGGAAAAGAGACCCAGTACTTC. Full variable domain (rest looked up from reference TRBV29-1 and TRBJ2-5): SAVISQKPSRDICQRGTSLTIQCQVDSQVTMMFWYRQQPGQSLTLIATANQGSEATYESGFVIDKFPISRPNLTFSTLTVSNMSPEDSSIYLCSVDQDRGGKETQYFGPGTRLLVL.

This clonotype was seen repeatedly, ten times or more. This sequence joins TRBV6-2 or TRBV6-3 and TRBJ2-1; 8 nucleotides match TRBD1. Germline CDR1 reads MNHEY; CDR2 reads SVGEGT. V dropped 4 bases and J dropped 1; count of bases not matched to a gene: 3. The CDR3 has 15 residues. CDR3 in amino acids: CASSWRTGSYNEQFF. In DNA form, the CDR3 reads TGTGCCAGCAGTTGGAGGACAGGGTCCTACAATGAGCAGTTCTTC.

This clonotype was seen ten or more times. CDR3 sequence: CASIRPSGGAIGELFF. The DNA of the CDR3 is TGTGCCAGCATCCGCCCCAGCGGGGGGGCGATCGGGGAGCTGTTTTTT. J is TRBJ2-2 and V is TRBV11-2; 10 nucleotides align to TRBD2. This CDR3 contains 16 residues. The germline CDR1 and CDR2 sequences are SGHAT and FQNNGV. The V and J ends lost 7 bases and 7 bases, in that order; junction bases with no gene match: 12.

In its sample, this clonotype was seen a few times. CDR3 residues: CSARPMSGGQETQYF. The DNA for the CDR3 is TGCAGTGCTAGGCCGATGAGCGGGGGTCAAGAGACCCAGTACTTC. The V and J genes are TRBV20-1 and TRBJ2-5; 8 positions match TRBD2. J gave up 2 bases and V 3 bases, and 8 bases lay outside the gene matches. The germline V gene has CDR1 DFQATT and CDR2 SNEGSKA (reference sequence). This CDR3 has 15 residues.

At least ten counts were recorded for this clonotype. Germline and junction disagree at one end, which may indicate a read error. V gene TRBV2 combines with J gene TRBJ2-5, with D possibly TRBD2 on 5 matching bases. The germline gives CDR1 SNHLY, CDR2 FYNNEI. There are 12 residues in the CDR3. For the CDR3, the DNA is TGTGCCAGCTGTGACCGAGGGGAGACCCAGTACTTC. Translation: CASCDRGETQYF.

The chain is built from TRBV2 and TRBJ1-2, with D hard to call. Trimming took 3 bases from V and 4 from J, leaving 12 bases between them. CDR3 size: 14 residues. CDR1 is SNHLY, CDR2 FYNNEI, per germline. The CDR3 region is CASSEGTSIYGYTF. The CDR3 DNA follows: TGTGCCAGCAGTGAGGGCACATCAATCTATGGCTACACCTTC.

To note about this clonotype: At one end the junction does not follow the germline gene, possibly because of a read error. CDR3 coding DNA: TGTGTCAGCAAACGGAAACAGGGGGATGATAATCAGCCCCAGCATTTT. Translating it yields CVSKRKQGDDNQPQHF. V gene TRBV6-2 or TRBV6-3 combines with J gene TRBJ1-5; 8 nucleotides match TRBD1. There are 16 residues in the CDR3. CDR1 and CDR2 (germline): MNHEY, SVGEGT.